This entry lists 8 T cell receptor beta chains sequenced from one sample in a study of blood T cells in healthy people across ages. Then a second PCR, running roughly 6 to 11 cycles, was carried out with a sample-barcoded 5' primer and a J-beta primer mix. TCRdb reprocessed the 5' RACE reads via MiXCR and lists one record per CDR3 protein. The profile covers about a million distinct CDR3 sequences, with roughly 43% appearing a single time and under 15% taken by the ten largest. The sequencing input was blood. These TCRs come from a man aged 25-45 years in good health.

This clonotype was recorded a few times. The chain has TRBV20-1 and TRBJ2-1; TRBD1 is a possible D gene (6 bases). The germline V gene has CDR1 DFQATT and CDR2 SNEGSKA (reference sequence). V was pared by 5 bases and J by 0 bases, with 26 bases between. CDR3 size: 19 residues. CDR3 nucleotide sequence: TGCAGTGCTCAAGCGTATTGGGGGCCGAAGTCGAGCTCCTACAATGAGCAGTTCTTC. This sequence encodes CSAQAYWGPKSSSYNEQFF.

This clonotype was detected a few times. CDR3 nucleotides: TGTGCCATCAGCGTAGCGGGGGGGCCTAATGAGCAGTTCTTC. Translation gives CAISVAGGPNEQFF. The chain couples TRBV10-3 to TRBJ2-1; 11 nucleotides match TRBD2. V gave up 6 bases and J gave up 7 bases; unmatched junction bases: 5. This CDR3 is built from 14 residues. Germline assignment: CDR1 ENHRY and CDR2 SYGVKD.

This clonotype was detected many times. The chain joins TRBV6-6 to TRBJ2-3; D is perhaps TRBD2 (5 bases). The CDR3 has 14 residues. The germline V gene encodes CDR1 MNHNY and CDR2 SVGAGI (reference sequence). V was shortened by 6 bases and J by 3 bases, with 13 bases between the two germline ends. The CDR3 is CASRLLESTDTQYF. CDR3 nucleotide sequence: TGTGCCAGCAGACTACTAGAGTCGACAGATACGCAGTATTTT.

This clonotype was counted between two and nine times. This sequence joins TRBV6-1 and TRBJ2-1; unclear D gene. CDR3 length: 13 amino acids. The V gene's germline CDR1 is MNHNS and CDR2 SASEGT. Trimming removed 2 bases from V and 7 bases from J, with 9 bases in between. The CDR3 bases are TGTGCCAGCAGTGAACTGAGTTCGAATGAGCAGTTCTTC. Encoded protein: CASSELSSNEQFF.

CDR3 in amino acids: CASSSSSFRTGELFF. The CDR3, as DNA: TGTGCCAGCAGTTCTTCTAGTTTCCGCACCGGGGAGCTGTTTTTT. V and J are TRBV7-2 and TRBJ2-2; D not resolved. This CDR3 has 15 amino acids. Trimming removed 6 bases at V and 4 bases at J, with 15 bases between. Germline V gives CDR1 SGHTA, CDR2 FQGNSA.

The chain joins TRBV7-6 to TRBJ1-4; 9 bases map to TRBD1. This CDR3 contains 17 residues. Germline trimming cut 1 base from V and 4 bases from J; bases unmatched to any gene: 7. Germline assignment: CDR1 SGHVS and CDR2 FNYEAQ. This CDR3 is CASSLGTGGRGNEKLFF. The CDR3 DNA is TGTGCCAGCAGCTTAGGAACAGGGGGCCGAGGTAATGAAAAACTGTTTTTT. The entire variable domain, with the rest obtained from reference TRBV7-6 and TRBJ1-4, is as follows: GAGVSQSPRYKVTKRGQDVALRCDPISGHVSLYWYRQALGQGPEFLTYFNYEAQQDKSGLPNDRFSAERPEGSISTLTIQRTEQRDSAMYRCASSLGTGGRGNEKLFFGSGTQLSVL.

The chain couples TRBV5-6 to TRBJ2-2, with TRBD2 as a possible D gene (5 bases). CDR3 size: 15 residues. Germline CDR1 SGHDT, CDR2 YYEEEE. The V end lost 4 bases, the J end lost 7 bases, and 17 bases lay between the germline ends. The CDR3 sequence is CASSPEGTIVGELFF. The CDR3 DNA sequence: TGTGCCAGCAGCCCAGAGGGCACGATCGTCGGGGAGCTGTTTTTT. Full variable domain (outside the CDR3, taken from reference TRBV5-6 and TRBJ2-2): DAGVTQSPTHLIKTRGQQVTLRCSPKSGHDTVSWYQQALGQGPQFIFQYYEEEERQRGNFPDRFSGHQFPNYSSELNVNALLLGDSALYLCASSPEGTIVGELFFGEGSRLTVL.

A few counts support this clonotype. This chain links TRBV4-2 with TRBJ2-3; TRBD2 agrees at 10 bases. J gave up 5 bases and V 1 base, and 6 bases lay outside the gene matches. The germline V gene encodes CDR1 LGHNA and CDR2 YNFKEQ. The length of the CDR3 is 16 residues. In nucleotides, the CDR3 is TGTGCCAGCAGCCAAGCCTCAGCGGGGGGGCAAGATACGCAGTATTTT. Protein product: CASSQASAGGQDTQYF.